Described below is a single TCR beta chain sequence and its context. V lost 4 bases to trimming and J lost 1 base, with 13 bases between them. Germline lookup yields CDR1 LNHDA and CDR2 SQIVND (reference sequence). The CDR3 contains 15 residues. This record belongs to a study of blood T cell repertoires in COVID-19. Study background: COVID-19 samples from acute and convalescent phases originated in the United States, Italy and Spain. T cells, B-cell-depleted T cells, or PBMCs supplied cDNA or gDNA.

Only in-frame clones appear in the TCRdb table, and some are missing; sequencing was by immunoSEQ multiplex PCR. The sample holds roughly 250,000 clones, around 90% seen once. In Seattle, patients joined the study during active infection and were tracked longitudinally. The rearrangement links TRBV19 to TRBJ1-1, with D perhaps TRBD1 (6 bases). The sequencing input was peripheral blood. The clonotype originates from a man aged 25 to 45 with COVID-19, enrolled during active disease. The CDR3 sequence is CASSTQGYRNTEAFF. The CDR3 coding sequence is TGTGCCAGTAGTACCCAGGGGTACAGGAACACTGAAGCTTTCTTT. Looking up the rest from reference TRBV19 and TRBJ1-1 gives the full variable domain: DGGITQSPKYLFRKEGQNVTLSCEQNLNHDAMYWYRQDPGQGLRLIYYSQIVNDFQKGDIAEGYSVSREKKESFPLTVTSAQKNPTAFYLCASSTQGYRNTEAFFGQGTRLTVV.